The present entry profiles one T cell receptor beta chain with its context. Enrollees, about 18 to 89 years old, lived in approximately 24 US areas. The data were obtained in a study of blood T cell repertoires in COVID-19. The length of the CDR3 is 15 residues. V was clipped by 4 bases and J by 4 bases, with 15 bases between them. Germline CDR1 and CDR2: SNHLY and FYNNEI. In the original analysis: Cell counts per sample came from amplifying reference gene primers. Sequencing used immunoSEQ multiplex PCR; TCRdb keeps in-frame clones, though not all of them. The V and J calls and clone size were taken over from that table, and D and trimming were inferred from the DNA. The table shows some 150,000 clones, with approximately 87% occurring only once.

This sequence was found in a woman aged 50 to 65 who had recovered from COVID-19. The sample was PBMCs or T cells enriched from blood (not recorded which). The J gene is TRBJ2-3, the V gene TRBV2; D is perhaps TRBD2 (6 bases). As DNA, the CDR3 is TGTGCCAGCAGTGGGGGACTTCGGGGGTCAGATACGCAGTATTTT. This codes for CASSGGLRGSDTQYF.